This section outlines one TCR beta chain sequence together with its context. What this receptor recognizes is not known. Base qualities are missing; no much larger clone stands one base away. This specimen belongs to a study of T-cell reconstitution after alpha-beta-depleted transplantation in children (dated by TCRdb to 2016 to 2017). Looking at the study overall: The study quantitatively tracked T-cell immune reconstitution after TCRalphabeta/CD19-depleted allogeneic hematopoietic cell transplantation in children using TCR repertoire profiling. The full study reports these points: Over the following months the frequencies of hyperexpanded clones went down, and after one year T-cell counts and TCRbeta diversity were mostly credited to newly produced T cells. In some patients, high TCRbeta diversity at day 60 was attributed to recipient T cells and intrathymic progenitors that had survived conditioning. The apparently early recovery of alphabetaT-cell counts about two months after transplant reportedly depended on only several hundred rapidly expanded clones that came from non-depleted graft cells.

The library was made by PCR. Sequencer: Illumina HiSeq 2500. TCR library preparation used molecular barcoding, with unique molecular identifiers applied to normalize quantification of the TCRbeta repertoire. TCRdb reanalyzed the raw reads on its own, using fastp at Q25 for trimming and MiXCR for clone calling, and kept in-frame beta chains. Identical CDR3 proteins give one entry, which carries the most common genes and DNA. The sample table lists fewer than 550,000 distinct CDR3 sequences, about 16% of them with a count of one. The ten largest make up over 25% of the sample. The treatment or condition label, as the study defines it: allogeneic hematopoietic cell transplantation with graft depleted of TCRalphabeta T cells and CD19 B cells. TCRalphabeta/CD19-depleted allogeneic hematopoietic cell grafts were given to the transplant recipients, all of whom were children. The CDR3 sequence holds 14 residues, the cysteine and phenylalanine included. Of the read, only the CDR3 DNA is kept; its 42 bases are in frame from base 1. The germline ends are 6 bases apart after V is trimmed by 0 bases and J by 2 bases. The germline V gene provides CDR1 MGHRA and CDR2 YSYEKL.

The material was PBMCs, mostly from graft donor cells, obtained 360 days after TCRalphabeta/CD19-depleted stem cell transplant. This sequence uses TRBV4-1 and TRBJ2-3, with no confident D gene call. The origin of this receptor is a boy under three years old who had a stem cell transplant for Wiskott-Aldrich syndrome, so the T cells may come from the graft donor. For the CDR3, the sequence is CASSQETVTDTQYF. The sequenced DNA is TGCGCCAGCAGCCAAGAAACAGTCACAGATACGCAGTATTTT.